These T cell receptor beta chains were read from a single sample in a study of cytomegalovirus exposure and HLA in healthy donors. Only in-frame clones appear in the TCRdb table, and some are missing; sequencing was by immunoSEQ multiplex PCR. The sample carries around 150,000 clones, 60% to 85% recorded once. The sample taken for sequencing was PBMCs. The receptors shown here come from a woman between 40 and 50 years old in good health and CMV-seronegative. Both conserved end residues are part of each CDR3.

cdr3_aa	v_call	j_call	cdr3_length
CATSNWDRNQPQHF	TRBV15	TRBJ1-5	14
CSVEKGQGRYTEAFF	TRBV29-1	TRBJ1-1	15
CASSRNGQGATETQYF	TRBV5-1	TRBJ2-5	16
CASSLDRGTGAFF	TRBV11-3	TRBJ1-1	13
CASSFLGADQNTIYF	TRBV5-1	TRBJ1-3	15
CASSTLPERGGSPLHF	TRBV7-8	TRBJ1-6	16
CASRGYGYTF	TRBV19	TRBJ1-2	10
CASSLRGQNNQPQHF	TRBV5-8	TRBJ1-5	15
CASRTGTSADTQYF	TRBV4-2	TRBJ2-3	14
CASSTYGTGNEKLFF	TRBV6-6	TRBJ1-4	15
CASGRGAGKGEETQYF	TRBV19	TRBJ2-5	16
CASSFSGNNQPQHF	TRBV6-5	TRBJ1-5	14
CASSLEDRMGPLHF	TRBV7-9	TRBJ1-6	14
CASSRQGSGNTIYF	TRBV6-5	TRBJ1-3	14
CASSVGPDRYNSPLHF	TRBV28	TRBJ1-6	16
CAISGGGRSPLHF	TRBV10-3	TRBJ1-6	13
CASSDPGQGQTQYF	TRBV25-1	TRBJ2-5	14
CASSLAYSSGNTIYF	TRBV5-1	TRBJ1-3	15
CASRLQELSGNTIYF	TRBV6-6	TRBJ1-3	15
CSVEERTERGLYEQYF	TRBV29-1	TRBJ2-7	16
CASSEVLYNEQFF	TRBV6-1	TRBJ2-1	13
CASSSNRGRGNTIYF	TRBV7-9	TRBJ1-3	15
CASSPYGGAGGELFF	TRBV5-4	TRBJ2-2	15
CASSTVGTDTQYF	TRBV5-4	TRBJ2-3	13
CATTGGNYGYTF	TRBV2	TRBJ1-2	12
CASSLRGLGASSYEQYF	TRBV5-1	TRBJ2-7	17
CASSLDRGSNQPQHF	TRBV7-9	TRBJ1-5	15